The next 21 T cell receptor beta chains were all read from a single sample in a study of tumor-infiltrating lymphocytes in primary liver carcinoma. RNA isolated from unsorted whole blood supplied the blood RNA, with germline DNA also extracted. With a constant-region primer, TCR beta cDNA was made from 400 to 550 ng of total RNA. Amplification in three nested multiplex PCR rounds with slightly modified ARM-PCR gave rise to TCR beta libraries. TRBV1-TRBV30 forward primers paired with a C-beta reverse primer drove the first two PCR rounds, roughly 10 cycles each. TCRdb reprocessed the multiplex PCR reads with MiXCR, giving one entry per CDR3 protein. The sample shows 300,000 to 400,000 distinct CDR3 sequences, approximately 65% of them seen only once. The sample was peripheral blood. The receptors originated from a man aged 35-49 years with primary liver carcinoma and hepatitis B virus infection.

The rearrangement uses TRBV4-2 and TRBJ2-1; D remains unclear. The CDR3 is 13 residues long. The germline V and J ends were trimmed by 1 base and 5 bases, with 6 bases remaining between them. Germline lookup yields CDR1 LGHNA and CDR2 YNFKEQ. The CDR3 loop reads CASSQGPHNEQFF. The CDR3 bases are TGTGCCAGCAGCCAAGGGCCCCACAATGAGCAGTTCTTC.

This chain links TRBV6-2 or TRBV6-3 with TRBJ2-1, with D perhaps TRBD2 (5 bases). This CDR3 comprises 12 residues. V was pared by 5 bases and J by 8 bases, with 10 bases between. Looked up from germline, CDR1 is MNHEY and CDR2 is SVGEGT. DNA of the CDR3: TGTGCCAGCAGTAACGGGGTCTATGAGCAGTTCTTC. Residues: CASSNGVYEQFF.

The rearrangement uses TRBV20-1 and TRBJ1-5; TRBD1 agrees at 7 bases. CDR3 length equals 14 residues. Per the germline V gene, CDR1 is DFQATT and CDR2 is SNEGSKA (reference sequence). J was trimmed by 4 bases and V by 6 bases; bases with no gene match: 9. CDR3 sequence reads: CSAAIGRGNQPQHF. The CDR3 DNA is TGCAGTGCCGCCATTGGCAGGGGGAATCAGCCCCAGCATTTT.

The genes are TRBV5-5 and TRBJ1-5, with D possibly matching TRBD1 (5 bases). The CDR3 covers 19 residues. V gave up 1 base and J gave up 5 bases, with 25 bases separating them. In germline, CDR1 is SGHKS, CDR2 YYEKEE (reference sequence). The CDR3 loop is CASSLNNRPLSTGDQPQHF. The CDR3 DNA is TGTGCCAGCAGCTTGAACAACAGGCCCCTATCAACGGGGGATCAGCCCCAGCATTTT. The complete variable domain, with remaining parts taken from reference TRBV5-5 and TRBJ1-5, reads DAGVTQSPTHLIKTRGQQVTLRCSPISGHKSVSWYQQVLGQGPQFIFQYYEKEERGRGNFPDRFSARQFPNYSSELNVNALLLGDSALYLCASSLNNRPLSTGDQPQHFGDGTRLSIL.

This clonotype was detected once. This sequence joins TRBV9 and TRBJ1-5, with D perhaps TRBD1 (5 bases). V was clipped by 3 bases and J by 7 bases, with 14 bases between them. CDR3 length: 14 residues. Looked up from germline, CDR1 is SGDLS and CDR2 is YYNGEE. The CDR3 DNA reads TGTGCCAGCAGCGCAGATGACAGATTCCAGCCCCAGCATTTT. This sequence encodes CASSADDRFQPQHF.

Comments on this clonotype: Because the CDR3 is missing its conserved closing phenylalanine or tryptophan, this is likely a read error. The chain joins TRBV11-3 to TRBJ2-6; weak D call: TRBD2 (6 bases). The CDR3 has 14 amino acids. Germline CDR1 SGHNT, CDR2 YENEEA. The chain's CDR3 is CASSPGRGANALTL. DNA of the CDR3: TGTGCTAGCAGTCCCGGGAGAGGGGCCAACGCCCTGACTCTC.

Comments on this clonotype: At one of its ends the junction is not consistent with the germline gene, which may arise from a read error. CDR3 protein: CASSYSILAGEPFF. CDR3 bases: TGTGCCAGTAGTTACTCGATTCTAGCCGGGGAGCCGTTTTTT. This rearrangement joins TRBV6-5 to TRBJ2-2; possibly TRBD2 for D (5 bases). The CDR3 runs to 14 residues. The germline CDR1 and CDR2 sequences are MNHEY and SVGAGI.

On this clonotype: The junction departs from the called germline gene at one end, perhaps through a read error. The chain uses TRBV11-2 and TRBJ2-2; perhaps TRBD1 as D (6 bases). The CDR3 spans 15 residues. In germline, CDR1 is SGHAT, CDR2 FQNNGV. Written as DNA, the CDR3 is TGTGCCAGCAGCTCGGGACATCCGAACACCGGTGAGCCGTTTTTT. Encoded protein: CASSSGHPNTGEPFF. Together with reference TRBV11-2 and TRBJ2-2, the CDR3 gives the full variable domain: EAGVAQSPRYKIIEKRQSVAFWCNPISGHATLYWYQQILGQGPKLLIQFQNNGVVDDSQLPKDRFSAERLKGVDSTLKIQPAKLEDSAVYLCASSSGHPNTGEPFFGEGSRLTVL.

Points on this clonotype: A read error may explain this, as a much larger clone is one base away. The chain recombines TRBV29-1 with TRBJ1-1; tentative D call: TRBD1 (6 bases). Per germline, CDR1 SQVTM and CDR2 ANQGSEA. CDR3 length: 13 amino acids. The CDR3, as DNA: TGCAGCGTTGAGGTGGGTCGGGACACTAAAGCTTTCTTT. Encoded protein: CSVEVGRDTKAFF.

Details on this clonotype: At one boundary the junction diverges from the germline segment, which might be a read error. V gene TRBV11-2 combines with J gene TRBJ2-2; D perhaps matches TRBD2 (5 bases). CDR3 size: 18 residues. Germline values: CDR1 SGHAT, CDR2 FQNNGV. For the CDR3, the DNA is TGTGCCAGCAGTTCAAATCTACTAGTAAAATCGAATACCGGGGAGCTGTCTTTT. It is translated as CASSSNLLVKSNTGELSF.

The chain uses TRBV30 and TRBJ2-1; 7 bases are shared with TRBD2. The CDR3 has 13 amino acids. The trim removed 5 bases at V and 12 bases at J, leaving 13 bases unmatched. From germline, CDR1 is GTSNPN and CDR2 SVGIG (reference sequence). Written as DNA, the CDR3 is TGTGCCTGGGCGGGGGACCGACGAGCCCCGCAGTTCTTC. This codes for CAWAGDRRAPQFF.

As for this clonotype: As the CDR3 is not closed by the conserved phenylalanine or tryptophan, this likely results from a read error. The chain combines TRBV30 with TRBJ2-4, with D uncertain. The ends were cut back, 8 bases at V and 8 bases at J, with 19 bases in the middle. The germline CDR1 and CDR2 sequences are GTSNPN and SVGIG (reference sequence). This CDR3 comprises 13 residues. The CDR3 nucleotides are TGTGCCCTGTTGGGTCCGGTGTTTTACATTCAGTACTTA. Its translation: CALLGPVFYIQYL.

This clonotype was detected a few times. This rearrangement joins TRBV5-4 to TRBJ2-7; 10 bases are a match to TRBD2. The germline V gene encodes CDR1 SGHNT and CDR2 YYREEE (reference sequence). V was pared by 1 base and J by 4 bases, with 5 bases of the junction left unmatched. The CDR3 consists of 15 residues. CDR3 sequence reads: CASSLSAGGIYEQYF. CDR3 coding DNA: TGTGCCAGCAGCTTGTCAGCGGGAGGGATTTACGAGCAGTACTTC.

The chain employs TRBV5-1 and TRBJ2-7, with 11 bases fitting TRBD1. The CDR3 is 16 amino acids. V was clipped by 4 bases and J by 0 bases; unmatched bases: 6. Germline-derived CDR1 and CDR2 are SGHRS and YFSETQ. This chain's CDR3 is CASSPGTGGSSYEQYF. The DNA of the CDR3 is TGCGCCAGCAGCCCGGGGACAGGGGGATCCTCCTACGAGCAGTACTTC.

This clonotype appeared a single time. This may stem from a read error, because a much larger clone lies one nucleotide away. The CDR3 end shows no conserved phenylalanine or tryptophan, and so a read error is likely. The V call is TRBV10-3, the J call TRBJ2-5; the D gene is possibly TRBD1 (5 bases). The CDR3 is made up of 12 amino acids. CDR1 and CDR2 (germline): ENHRY, SYGVKD. V was trimmed by 6 bases and J by 4 bases, leaving 9 bases between them. This CDR3 reads CAIRGLGETQYS. In nucleotides, the CDR3 is TGTGCCATCAGGGGGCTGGGAGAGACCCAGTACTCC.

V gene TRBV6-6 combines with J gene TRBJ1-2; D not certain. Germline V gene lookup returns CDR1 MNHNY and CDR2 SVGAGI (reference sequence). The CDR3 runs 14 residues. V lost 10 bases, J lost 6 bases, and 21 bases lay in between. The CDR3 bases are TGTGCCACCCATCAAGGGCGGACGTGGGATGGCTACACCTTC. Translated: CATHQGRTWDGYTF.

As for this clonotype: The junction differs from germline at one of its ends, possibly a read error. The J gene is TRBJ1-2, the V gene TRBV6-1; 7 nucleotides align to TRBD1. This CDR3 region has 16 residues. Germline lookup yields CDR1 MNHNS and CDR2 SASEGT. CDR3 in DNA: TGTGCCAGCAGACTGCTGCCGGGACAGTCCGCCTATGGCTACATCTTC. Its protein product is CASRLLPGQSAYGYIF.

Turning to this clonotype: The CDR3 ends on some other residue instead of the conserved phenylalanine or tryptophan, so this is likely a read error. The limits of the CDR3 on the DNA are not certain, so only TCRdb's listed CDR3 is given. The V call is TRBV28, the J call TRBJ2-3; TRBD2 is taken as the D call from the table, unchecked against the DNA. From its first to its last residue, the CDR3 has 16 amino acids. Germline V lookup: CDR1 MDHEN, CDR2 SYDVKM. Here the CDR3 reads CASSKGVSLAEDTQYL.

Note on this clonotype: One end of the junction does not line up with germline, which may come from a read error. The V and J genes are TRBV5-5 and TRBJ1-5; D is unresolved. The CDR3 covers 14 residues. Germline V lookup: CDR1 SGHKS, CDR2 YYEKEE (reference sequence). The CDR3, as DNA: TGTGCCAGCAGCTTGGTACAGTCGAATCGGCCCCAGCATTTT. Encoded protein: CASSLVQSNRPQHF. The whole variable domain, remainder taken from reference TRBV5-5 and TRBJ1-5, is DAGVTQSPTHLIKTRGQQVTLRCSPISGHKSVSWYQQVLGQGPQFIFQYYEKEERGRGNFPDRFSARQFPNYSSELNVNALLLGDSALYLCASSLVQSNRPQHFGDGTRLSIL.

This chain links TRBV7-3 with TRBJ1-2, with D maybe TRBD1 (5 bases). The CDR3 spans 13 residues. Trimming removed 5 bases from V and 7 bases from J, with 14 bases in between. The germline V gene encodes CDR1 SGHTA and CDR2 FQGTGA. This chain's CDR3 is CASSRGTDCGYTF. Here the CDR3 DNA reads TGTGCCAGCAGCCGAGGGACGGACTGTGGCTACACCTTC.

This clonotype was counted ten times or more. This chain joins TRBV12-5 and TRBJ2-4, with 10 positions matching TRBD2. CDR1 and CDR2 from the germline V gene are LGHNT and FRNRAP. Germline trimming cut 4 bases from V and 10 bases from J; bases unmatched to any gene: 10. This CDR3 contains 15 residues. The CDR3 reads CASGSTSGSLGIQYF. The DNA for the CDR3 is TGTGCTAGTGGTTCGACTAGCGGGTCCTTAGGGATTCAGTACTTC.